These 19 T cell receptor beta chains were all obtained from the same sample, sequenced in a study of blood T cells in healthy people across ages. Through a sample-barcoded 5' primer and a J-beta primer mix, a second PCR was run for roughly 6 to 11 cycles. TCRdb independently ran MiXCR on the 5' RACE reads; one entry per CDR3 protein. The sample comprises hundreds of thousands of distinct CDR3 sequences, 25% to 30% of which are singletons, and 29% rests with the top ten. The material sequenced was blood. The receptors come from a woman in her sixties or seventies in good health.

The sample holds a few counts of this clonotype. This sequence joins TRBV5-1 and TRBJ2-6; tentatively, D is TRBD1 (5 bases). The CDR3 runs 16 residues. The ends were cut back, 8 bases at V and 0 bases at J, with 15 bases in the middle. The germline V gene has CDR1 SGHRS and CDR2 YFSETQ. CDR3 nucleotide sequence: TGCGCCAGTTCCTCCGACAGAGCCTCTGGGGCCAACGTCCTGACTTTC. It is translated as CASSSDRASGANVLTF.

The table lists this clonotype with a few counts. The chain carries TRBV7-9 and TRBJ2-3; 9 bases fit TRBD2. J gave up 0 bases and V 1 base, and 2 bases lay outside the gene matches. CDR1 and CDR2 from the germline V gene are SEHNR and FQNEAQ (reference sequence). The CDR3 length is 16 residues. The CDR3 protein is CASSLGLAGSTDTQYF. The CDR3 bases are TGTGCCAGCAGCTTAGGGCTAGCGGGAAGCACAGATACGCAGTATTTT.

The J gene is TRBJ2-5, the V gene TRBV5-1; TRBD1 or TRBD2 may be the D gene (6 bases each). CDR3 length equals 17 residues. Deletions cut 0 bases from V and 1 base from J, with 16 bases between. In germline, CDR1 is SGHRS, CDR2 YFSETQ. The CDR3 DNA reads as TGCGCCAGCAGCTTGGTCCATCCCGGGGGCTTCCAAGAGACCCAGTACTTC. Translating gives CASSLVHPGGFQETQYF.

The J gene is TRBJ2-3, the V gene TRBV20-1, with 7 nucleotides matching TRBD2. J gave up 4 bases and V 0 bases, and 7 bases lay outside the gene matches. Germline V gives CDR1 DFQATT, CDR2 SNEGSKA (reference sequence). This CDR3 contains 15 residues. The CDR3 here is CSARDPATSPDTQYF. DNA for the CDR3: TGCAGTGCTAGAGATCCCGCGACTAGCCCAGATACGCAGTATTTT.

The J gene is TRBJ2-7, the V gene TRBV6-1; D is undetermined. V lost 1 base and J 1 base, leaving 8 bases between the germline ends. CDR1 MNHNS and CDR2 SASEGT come from the germline V gene. CDR3 length: 14 residues. The CDR3 sequence is CASSEVGRSYEQYF. The CDR3 DNA follows: TGTGCCAGCAGTGAAGTCGGCAGATCCTACGAGCAGTACTTC.

This clonotype was picked up many times. The rearrangement joins TRBV3-1 to TRBJ2-5; D possibly corresponds to TRBD2 (5 bases). Germline V gene sequence: CDR1 LGHDT, CDR2 YNNKEL (reference sequence). The CDR3 runs 13 residues. The V gene lost 1 base and the J gene lost 5 bases, with 8 bases spanning the gap. The CDR3 sequence: CASSQARGETQYF. CDR3 in DNA: TGTGCCAGCAGCCAAGCTAGAGGGGAGACCCAGTACTTC.

This clonotype showed up just a few times. This chain joins TRBV18 and TRBJ2-1; 7 bases are a match to TRBD1. Germline CDR1 is KGHSH and CDR2 is LQKENI. CDR3 length equals 22 residues. Losses at the gene ends were 0 bases for V and 5 bases for J; bases not matched to a gene: 25. The CDR3 bases are TGTGCCAGCTCACCACCGACGCTTCGACAGGGTGTATTGGCGGGCCAAAACAATGAGCAGTTCTTC. It codes for CASSPPTLRQGVLAGQNNEQFF.

The CDR3 coding sequence is TGTGCCAGTACCCTGACCGGGACCCCAGGGTTAAGCTCCTACAATGAGCAGTTCTTC. This encodes CASTLTGTPGLSSYNEQFF. V usage is TRBV19 and J usage is TRBJ2-1, with D perhaps matching TRBD1 or TRBD2 (5 bases each). Trimming took 7 bases from V and 0 from J, leaving 25 bases between them. Germline loops: CDR1 LNHDA, CDR2 SQIVND (reference sequence). The CDR3 has 19 residues.

V gene TRBV20-1 combines with J gene TRBJ2-7; either TRBD1 or TRBD2 may fit D (5 bases each). Trimming stripped 6 bases from V and 3 bases from J, with 12 bases between. CDR1 and CDR2 (germline): DFQATT, SNEGSKA (reference sequence). The CDR3 loop spans 12 amino acids. Here the CDR3 DNA reads TGCAGTGCGGGGCGGACTGGCTACGAGCAGTACTTC. Translated: CSAGRTGYEQYF.

The table lists this clonotype with a few counts. The chain carries TRBV29-1 and TRBJ2-5, with D unresolved. Germline V gene data show CDR1 as SQVTM and CDR2 as ANQGSEA. CDR3 length equals 11 residues. With 5 bases removed from V and 5 bases from J, the gap between germline ends came to 9 bases. For the CDR3, the DNA is TGCAGCGTTACAGAACTTGAGACCCAGTACTTC. This encodes CSVTELETQYF. The full variable domain, rest sourced from reference TRBV29-1 and TRBJ2-5, is SAVISQKPSRDICQRGTSLTIQCQVDSQVTMMFWYRQQPGQSLTLIATANQGSEATYESGFVIDKFPISRPNLTFSTLTVSNMSPEDSSIYLCSVTELETQYFGPGTRLLVL.

The V gene is TRBV11-2, the J gene TRBJ2-7; no clear D. Germline V gene sequence: CDR1 SGHAT, CDR2 FQNNGV. The CDR3 consists of 15 residues. Trimming stripped 1 base from V and 7 bases from J, with 17 bases between. This CDR3 is CASSLGVGPSLEQYF. The CDR3 DNA is TGTGCCAGCAGCTTAGGGGTCGGGCCGTCGTTGGAGCAGTACTTC.

The rearrangement links TRBV15 to TRBJ2-1, with D perhaps matching TRBD2 (6 bases). The better agreement between TRBJ2-7 and the DNA end casts doubt on the J call. CDR3 length: 14 amino acids. Germline V gene data show CDR1 as LNHNV and CDR2 as YYDKDF (reference sequence). DNA of the CDR3: TGTGCCACCAGCAGAGGGAGGGACTCCTACGAGCAGTACTTC. Translating gives CATSRGRDSYEQYF.

The rearrangement uses TRBV12-3 or TRBV12-4 and TRBJ2-5; D ambiguous. The end of the DNA is better explained by TRBJ2-7, so the J call may be wrong. The CDR3 runs 14 residues. The CDR3 coding sequence is TGTGCCAGCACCGACGCCACCAGAGCCTACGAGCAGTACTTC. This codes for CASTDATRAYEQYF.

In this sample, this clonotype turned up a few times. This chain's CDR3 is CASSGGTGNYYEQYF. CDR3 nucleotides: TGCGCCAGCAGCGGCGGGACAGGAAATTACTACGAGCAGTACTTC. The rearrangement links TRBV5-1 to TRBJ2-7, with 8 bases matching TRBD1. Germline CDR1 is SGHRS and CDR2 is YFSETQ. Unmatched junction bases numbered 9, after V lost 4 bases and J lost 3 bases. The CDR3 length is 15 residues.

The chain has TRBV28 and TRBJ2-7; 9 nucleotides match TRBD1. The CDR3 consists of 14 residues. CDR1 is MDHEN and CDR2 is SYDVKM in the germline V gene. Trimming took 5 bases from V and 6 from J; bases not matched to a gene: 8. CDR3 sequence: CASSPGTGRLEQYF. The CDR3 bases are TGTGCCAGCAGTCCTGGGACAGGGAGACTCGAGCAGTACTTC.

The chain is built from TRBV29-1 and TRBJ2-7; 8 positions agree with TRBD1. J gave up 0 bases and V 6 bases, and 13 bases lay outside the gene matches. This CDR3 comprises 16 residues. CDR1 SQVTM and CDR2 ANQGSEA come from the germline V gene. The chain's CDR3 is CSVADRVATSSYEQYF. CDR3 DNA: TGCAGCGTCGCGGACAGGGTGGCGACAAGCTCCTACGAGCAGTACTTC.

The chain links TRBV7-6 to TRBJ2-3, with TRBD1 matching over 7 bases. Germline values: CDR1 SGHVS, CDR2 FNYEAQ. The CDR3 sequence is 16 residues long. With V trimmed by 5 bases and J by 2 bases, 10 bases remained unmatched. This CDR3 is CASSAKPGQPTDTQYF. In DNA, the CDR3 is TGTGCCAGCAGCGCAAAACCGGGACAGCCCACAGATACGCAGTATTTT.

The rearrangement links TRBV20-1 to TRBJ2-6; maybe TRBD1 (5 bases). Germline V gene lookup returns CDR1 DFQATT and CDR2 SNEGSKA (reference sequence). The CDR3 is 16 residues long. Trimming removed 2 bases from V and 0 bases from J, with 11 bases in between. CDR3 sequence: CSARTYRSSGANVLTF. DNA of the CDR3: TGCAGTGCTAGAACTTACAGGAGCTCTGGGGCCAACGTCCTGACTTTC.

This clonotype was counted ten times or more. V gene TRBV11-2 combines with J gene TRBJ2-1; 12 bases are a match to TRBD2. Germline values: CDR1 SGHAT, CDR2 FQNNGV. The CDR3 totals 14 residues. Trimming took 4 bases from V and 5 from J; bases not matched to a gene: 0. CDR3 residues: CASSWTSGNNEQFF. The CDR3 nucleotides are TGTGCCAGCAGCTGGACTAGCGGGAACAATGAGCAGTTCTTC.